This T cell receptor beta chain stems from a study of graft-versus-host responses after intestinal transplantation. Study in general: Every transplant recipient was induced with anti-thymocyte globulin, then maintained on tacrolimus and steroids for 2 to 4 years.

V was clipped by 3 bases and J by 5 bases, with 5 bases between them. From germline, CDR1 is MDHEN and CDR2 SYDVKM. This CDR3 is 11 amino acids long. This clone is medium-sized in the sample. Findings and limits, study-wide: Recipient bone marrow held GvH clones, some seen earlier in ileum or blood.

Plating of approximately 200,000 CFSE-labeled responder cells was done together with approximately 200,000 irradiated, violet-dye-labeled stimulator cells. At the end of the reaction, proliferating CFSE-low CD3+CD4+ and CD3+CD8+ responders were sorted. The repertoire was sequenced with immunoSEQ multiplex PCR; TCRdb's copy has only in-frame clones and lacks some. The repertoire consists of under 15,000 clones, with about 30% occurring once and the leading ten covering over 2.5%. The starting material was alloreactive CD8+ T cells from a mixed lymphocyte reaction culture, obtained before intestinal transplant. The subset denotes: CFSE-low proliferating T cells sorted from approximately 6-day pre-transplant mixed lymphocyte reaction (GvH or HvG direction). The TCR comes from a human patient who received an intestinal transplant. This sequence joins TRBV28 and TRBJ2-7; unclear D gene. CDR3 sequence reads: CASSFSHEQYF. As DNA, the CDR3 is TGTGCCAGCAGTTTTAGTCACGAGCAGTACTTC. Full variable domain (remainder filled in from reference TRBV28 and TRBJ2-7): DVKVTQSSRYLVKRTGEKVFLECVQDMDHENMFWYRQDPGLGLRLIYFSYDVKMKEKGDIPEGYSVSREKKERFSLILESASTNQTSMYLCASSFSHEQYFGPGTRLTVT.